This entry lists 14 T cell receptor beta chains sequenced from one sample in a study of spatial heterogeneity in lung cancer. TCRdb re-analysed the 5' RACE reads in MiXCR, keeping a single row per CDR3 protein. Of 35,000 to 55,000 distinct CDR3 sequences listed, around 13% are singletons. Time point in this sample: sample taken at primary tumor resection. Researchers sequenced whole RNA taken from tumor, nontumor lung or frozen PBMC without sorting. The input for sequencing was PBMCs, taken at surgery. These receptors all stem from a male donor with early-stage non-small cell lung cancer.

This clonotype has a count of ten or more. This chain joins TRBV5-6 and TRBJ2-3; no clear D gene. Trimming stripped 0 bases from V and 2 bases from J, with 7 bases between. Germline CDR1 and CDR2: SGHDT and YYEEEE. CDR3 length equals 14 residues. CDR3 sequence reads: CASSLAQNTDTQYF. The DNA of the CDR3 is TGTGCCAGCAGCTTGGCACAGAACACAGATACGCAGTATTTT.

The V call is TRBV25-1, the J call TRBJ2-3; unclear D gene. The CDR3 contains 12 residues. Germline V gene data show CDR1 as MGHDK and CDR2 as SYGVNS. Trimming cost V 4 bases and J 5 bases, with 7 bases left between them. In nucleotides, the CDR3 is TGTGCCAGCAGTGGAGACTTAGATACGCAGTATTTT. It specifies CASSGDLDTQYF.

This clonotype was counted once. This chain links TRBV3-1 with TRBJ2-5, with D possibly matching TRBD1 (6 bases). This CDR3 has 17 residues. Trimming removed 4 bases at V and 6 bases at J, with 24 bases between. Per germline, CDR1 LGHDT and CDR2 YNNKEL (reference sequence). The DNA for the CDR3 is TGTGCCAGCAGCCCCGAAGGCACAGGGCCTCGTGGAAAGACCCAGTACTTC. Amino acids: CASSPEGTGPRGKTQYF.

This clonotype has only a few counts. V usage is TRBV7-6 and J usage is TRBJ1-5; possible D gene TRBD1, 6 bases. This CDR3 has 13 residues. CDR1 SGHVS and CDR2 FNYEAQ come from the germline V gene. V was clipped by 5 bases and J by 7 bases, with 12 bases between them. Here the CDR3 reads CASSNGQFQPQHF. The CDR3 DNA reads TGTGCCAGCAGCAACGGACAGTTCCAGCCCCAGCATTTT.

The rearrangement links TRBV6-1 to TRBJ1-2; no clear D gene. Per the germline V gene, CDR1 is MNHNS and CDR2 is SASEGT. This CDR3 spans 13 amino acids. V gave up 1 base and J gave up 4 bases, with 7 bases separating them. The CDR3 DNA follows: TGTGCCAGCAGTGAAGTAGGGCTCTATGGCTACACCTTC. It is translated as CASSEVGLYGYTF.

This clonotype has just a few counts. The V and J genes are TRBV5-1 and TRBJ1-4, with 7 bases fitting TRBD1. Germline V gives CDR1 SGHRS, CDR2 YFSETQ. The CDR3 runs to 14 residues. The V segment lost 4 bases and the J segment 6 bases; nucleotides outside the gene matches: 6. The CDR3 region is CASSPSGTDEKLFF. The CDR3 coding sequence is TGCGCCAGCAGCCCCTCCGGGACAGATGAAAAACTGTTTTTT.

This clonotype was observed a single time. The V and J genes are TRBV30 and TRBJ2-2; no clear D gene. The CDR3 totals 14 residues. The ends were cut back, 4 bases at V and 2 bases at J, with 11 bases in the middle. Looked up from germline, CDR1 is GTSNPN and CDR2 is SVGIG (reference sequence). In DNA, the CDR3 is TGTGCCTGGAAACGGCTGGCAAACACCGGGGAGCTGTTTTTT. It specifies CAWKRLANTGELFF.

This clonotype was seen more than once but under ten times. The V gene is TRBV3-1, the J gene TRBJ2-5, with D possibly being TRBD2 (5 bases). Per the germline V gene, CDR1 is LGHDT and CDR2 is YNNKEL (reference sequence). The V gene lost 1 base and the J gene lost 14 bases, with 14 bases spanning the gap. The length of the CDR3 is 12 residues. CDR3 nucleotides: TGTGCCAGCAGCCAAGTGGCTAGCCGGGTATACTTC. It encodes CASSQVASRVYF.

Ten or more counts support this clonotype. This chain joins TRBV7-9 and TRBJ2-7, with TRBD2 matching over 14 bases. V was clipped by 5 bases and J by 1 base; unmatched bases: 4. This CDR3 is built from 16 residues. Germline CDR1 is SEHNR and CDR2 is FQNEAQ (reference sequence). CDR3 DNA: TGTGCCAGCAGCCCCGGGACTAGCGGGAGATCCTACGAGCAGTACTTC. It is translated as CASSPGTSGRSYEQYF.

The V gene is TRBV29-1, the J gene TRBJ1-2; D gene unclear. In germline, CDR1 is SQVTM, CDR2 ANQGSEA. This CDR3 is built from 15 residues. The V end was cut by 0 bases, the J end by 6 bases, with 17 bases between. Here the CDR3 DNA reads TGCAGCGTTGAAGAGCTTGATGGGGTGACCCATGGCTACACCTTC. This encodes CSVEELDGVTHGYTF.

This chain uses TRBV7-2 with TRBJ2-7, with a possible D match to TRBD2 (6 bases). There are 13 residues in the CDR3. V lost 5 bases, J lost 3 bases, and 11 bases lay in between. Germline assignment: CDR1 SGHTA and CDR2 FQGNSA. CDR3 in amino acids: CASSAGLLYEQYF. CDR3 nucleotide sequence: TGTGCCAGCAGCGCGGGATTACTCTACGAGCAGTACTTC.

This clonotype has only a few counts. This chain links TRBV20-1 with TRBJ2-5; 10 positions match TRBD2. The length of the CDR3 is 16 residues. Per the germline V gene, CDR1 is DFQATT and CDR2 is SNEGSKA (reference sequence). The V gene end was trimmed by 2 bases and the J gene end by 0 bases; junction bases not matched to a gene: 6. The DNA of the CDR3 is TGCAGTGCTAGATGGGAAGCGGGGGGGTACCAAGAGACCCAGTACTTC. Translated: CSARWEAGGYQETQYF.

The V call is TRBV20-1, the J call TRBJ2-4, with 7 bases fitting TRBD2. Germline V CDR1 and CDR2: DFQATT, SNEGSKA (reference sequence). V was pared by 5 bases and J by 0 bases, with 4 bases of the junction left unmatched. The CDR3 has 14 amino acids. The DNA for the CDR3 is TGCAGTGCTTGGGCGGGAGAAGCCAAAAACATTCAGTACTTC. This codes for CSAWAGEAKNIQYF.

This clonotype was picked up a small number of times. The rearrangement links TRBV5-6 to TRBJ2-7; tentatively, D is TRBD2 (5 bases). The CDR3 spans 15 residues. Germline loops: CDR1 SGHDT, CDR2 YYEEEE. The V end lost 3 bases, the J end lost 1 base, and 14 bases lay between the germline ends. Written as DNA, the CDR3 is TGTGCCAGCAGCTGGTCATCTAGCCGGTCCTACGAGCAGTACTTC. Translating it yields CASSWSSSRSYEQYF. The variable domain in full, with the rest retrieved from reference TRBV5-6 and TRBJ2-7, is DAGVTQSPTHLIKTRGQQVTLRCSPKSGHDTVSWYQQALGQGPQFIFQYYEEEERQRGNFPDRFSGHQFPNYSSELNVNALLLGDSALYLCASSWSSSRSYEQYFGPGTRLTVT.